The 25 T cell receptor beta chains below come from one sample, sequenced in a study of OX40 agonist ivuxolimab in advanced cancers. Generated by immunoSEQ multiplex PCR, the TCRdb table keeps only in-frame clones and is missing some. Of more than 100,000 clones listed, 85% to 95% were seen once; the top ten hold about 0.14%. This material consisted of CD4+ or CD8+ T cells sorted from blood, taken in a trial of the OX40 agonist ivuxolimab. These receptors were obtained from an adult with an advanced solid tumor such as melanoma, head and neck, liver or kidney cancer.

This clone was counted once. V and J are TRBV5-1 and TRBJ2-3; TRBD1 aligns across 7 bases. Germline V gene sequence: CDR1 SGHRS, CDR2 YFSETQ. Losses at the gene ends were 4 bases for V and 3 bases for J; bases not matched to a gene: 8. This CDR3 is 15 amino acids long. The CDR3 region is CASSLTGSGTDTQYF. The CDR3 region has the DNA TGCGCCAGCAGCCTGACAGGGTCGGGGACAGATACGCAGTATTTT.

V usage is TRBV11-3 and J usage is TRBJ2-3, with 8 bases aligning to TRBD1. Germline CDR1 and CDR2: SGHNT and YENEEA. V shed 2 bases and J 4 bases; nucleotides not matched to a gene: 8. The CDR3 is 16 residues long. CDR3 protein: CASSLRTGRLADTQYF. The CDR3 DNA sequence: TGTGCCAGCAGCTTACGGACAGGGAGATTGGCAGATACGCAGTATTTT.

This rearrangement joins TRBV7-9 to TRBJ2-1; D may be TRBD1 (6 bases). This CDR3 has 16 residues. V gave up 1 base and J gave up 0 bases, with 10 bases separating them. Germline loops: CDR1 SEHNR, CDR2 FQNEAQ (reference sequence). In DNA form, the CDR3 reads TGTGCCAGCAGCTTAGTGGGGGCCCGCTCCTACAATGAGCAGTTCTTC. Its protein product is CASSLVGARSYNEQFF.

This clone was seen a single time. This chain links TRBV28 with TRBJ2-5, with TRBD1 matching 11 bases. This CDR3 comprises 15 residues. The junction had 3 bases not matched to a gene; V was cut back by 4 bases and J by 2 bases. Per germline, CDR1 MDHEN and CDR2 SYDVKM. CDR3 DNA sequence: TGTGCCAGCAGTTCCTGGGACAGGGGGCAAGAGACCCAGTACTTC. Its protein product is CASSSWDRGQETQYF.

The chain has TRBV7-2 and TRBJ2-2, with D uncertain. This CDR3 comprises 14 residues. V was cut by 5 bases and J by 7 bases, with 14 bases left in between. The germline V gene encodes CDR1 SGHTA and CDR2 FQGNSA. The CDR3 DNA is TGTGCCAGCAGCCAGAACACTCCGGGCGGGGAGCTGTTTTTT. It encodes CASSQNTPGGELFF.

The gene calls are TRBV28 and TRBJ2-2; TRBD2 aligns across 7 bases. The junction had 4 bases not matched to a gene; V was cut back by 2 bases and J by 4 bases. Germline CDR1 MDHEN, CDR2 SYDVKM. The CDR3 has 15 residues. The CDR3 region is CASSLGGEGTGELFF. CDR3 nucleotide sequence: TGTGCCAGCAGTTTAGGAGGGGAGGGCACCGGGGAGCTGTTTTTT.

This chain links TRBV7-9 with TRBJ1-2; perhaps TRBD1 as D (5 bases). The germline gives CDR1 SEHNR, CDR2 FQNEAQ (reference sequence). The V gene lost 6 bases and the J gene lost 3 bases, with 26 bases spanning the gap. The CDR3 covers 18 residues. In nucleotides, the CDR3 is TGTGCCAGCAGTTCCCTACCCTTTCTAGGGGCGCCGGACTATGGCTACACCTTC. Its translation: CASSSLPFLGAPDYGYTF.

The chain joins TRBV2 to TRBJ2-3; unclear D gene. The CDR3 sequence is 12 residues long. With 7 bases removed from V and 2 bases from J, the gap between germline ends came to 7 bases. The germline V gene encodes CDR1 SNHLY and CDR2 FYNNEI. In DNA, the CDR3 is TGTGCCAGCACCCCCAACACAGATACGCAGTATTTT. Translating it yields CASTPNTDTQYF. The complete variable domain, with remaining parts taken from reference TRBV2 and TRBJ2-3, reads EPEVTQTPSHQVTQMGQEVILRCVPISNHLYFYWYRQILGQKVEFLVSFYNNEISEKSEIFDDQFSVERPDGSNFTLKIRSTKLEDSAMYFCASTPNTDTQYFGPGTRLTVL.

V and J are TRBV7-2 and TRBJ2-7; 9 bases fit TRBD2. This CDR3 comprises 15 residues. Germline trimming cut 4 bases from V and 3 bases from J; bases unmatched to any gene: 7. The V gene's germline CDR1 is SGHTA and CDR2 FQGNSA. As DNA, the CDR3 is TGTGCCAGCAGCTCCATGAGCGGGGGGCTCTACGAGCAGTACTTC. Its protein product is CASSSMSGGLYEQYF.

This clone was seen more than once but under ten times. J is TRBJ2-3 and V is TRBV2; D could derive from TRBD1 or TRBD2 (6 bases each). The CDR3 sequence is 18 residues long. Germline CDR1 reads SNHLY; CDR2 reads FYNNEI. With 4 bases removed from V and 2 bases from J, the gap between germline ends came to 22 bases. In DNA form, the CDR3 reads TGTGCCAGCAGTGGAGGGGGGACACCAACAATGAACACAGATACGCAGTATTTT. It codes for CASSGGGTPTMNTDTQYF.

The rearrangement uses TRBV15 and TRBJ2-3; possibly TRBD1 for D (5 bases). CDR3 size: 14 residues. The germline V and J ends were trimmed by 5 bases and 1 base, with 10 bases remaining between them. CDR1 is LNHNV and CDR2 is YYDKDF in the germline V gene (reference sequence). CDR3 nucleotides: TGTGCCACCAGCTTCCCGACAGGCACAGATACGCAGTATTTT. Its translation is CATSFPTGTDTQYF. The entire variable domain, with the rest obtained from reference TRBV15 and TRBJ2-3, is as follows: DAMVIQNPRYQVTQFGKPVTLSCSQTLNHNVMYWYQQKSSQAPKLLFHYYDKDFNNEADTPDNFQSRRPNTSFCFLDIRSPGLGDTAMYLCATSFPTGTDTQYFGPGTRLTVL.

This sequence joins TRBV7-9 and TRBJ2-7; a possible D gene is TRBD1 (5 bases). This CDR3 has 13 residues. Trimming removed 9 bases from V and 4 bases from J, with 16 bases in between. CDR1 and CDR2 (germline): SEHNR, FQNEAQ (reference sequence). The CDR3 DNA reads TGTGCCAGTAGACAGCTAACGACTTACGAGCAGTACTTC. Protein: CASRQLTTYEQYF.

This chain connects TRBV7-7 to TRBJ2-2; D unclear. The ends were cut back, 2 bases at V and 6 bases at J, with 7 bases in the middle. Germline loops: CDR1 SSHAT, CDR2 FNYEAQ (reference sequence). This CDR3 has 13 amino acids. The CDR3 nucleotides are TGTGCCAGCAGCTTACGACCGGCCGGGGAGCTGTTTTTT. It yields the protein CASSLRPAGELFF.

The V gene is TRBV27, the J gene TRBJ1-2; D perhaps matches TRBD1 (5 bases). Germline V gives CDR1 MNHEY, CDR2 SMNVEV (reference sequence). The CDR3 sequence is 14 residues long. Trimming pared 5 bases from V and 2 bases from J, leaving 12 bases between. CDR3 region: CASSPLDTNYGYTF. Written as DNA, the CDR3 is TGTGCCAGCAGTCCGCTGGACACAAACTATGGCTACACCTTC.

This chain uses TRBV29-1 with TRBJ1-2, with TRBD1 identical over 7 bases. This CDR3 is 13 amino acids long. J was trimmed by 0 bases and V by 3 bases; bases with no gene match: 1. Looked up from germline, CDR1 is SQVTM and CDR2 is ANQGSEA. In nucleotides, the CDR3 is TGCAGCGTTGACGGGACAGCTAACTATGGCTACACCTTC. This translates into CSVDGTANYGYTF.

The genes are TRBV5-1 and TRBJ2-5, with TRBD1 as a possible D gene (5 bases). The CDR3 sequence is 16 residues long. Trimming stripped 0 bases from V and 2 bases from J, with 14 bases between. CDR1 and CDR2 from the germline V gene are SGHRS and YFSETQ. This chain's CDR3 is CASSLEGRVVQETQYF. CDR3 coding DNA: TGCGCCAGCAGCTTGGAAGGCAGGGTAGTTCAAGAGACCCAGTACTTC. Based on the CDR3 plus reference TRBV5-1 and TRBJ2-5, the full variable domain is KAGVTQTPRYLIKTRGQQVTLSCSPISGHRSVSWYQQTPGQGLQFLFEYFSETQRNKGNFPGRFSGRQFSNSRSEMNVSTLELGDSALYLCASSLEGRVVQETQYFGPGTRLLVL.

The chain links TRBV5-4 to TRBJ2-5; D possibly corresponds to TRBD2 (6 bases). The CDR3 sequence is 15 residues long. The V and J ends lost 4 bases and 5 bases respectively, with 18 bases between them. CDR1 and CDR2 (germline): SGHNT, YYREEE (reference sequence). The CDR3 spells CASSPPGGLLETQYF. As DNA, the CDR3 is TGTGCCAGCAGCCCACCCGGAGGGTTGCTGGAGACCCAGTACTTC.

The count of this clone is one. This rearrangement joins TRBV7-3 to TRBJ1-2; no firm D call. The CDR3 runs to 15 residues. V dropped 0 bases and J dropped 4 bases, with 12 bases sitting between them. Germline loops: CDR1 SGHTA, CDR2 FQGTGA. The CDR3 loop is CASSLTLDGAYGYTF. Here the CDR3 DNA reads TGTGCCAGCAGCTTAACTCTCGACGGCGCCTATGGCTACACCTTC.

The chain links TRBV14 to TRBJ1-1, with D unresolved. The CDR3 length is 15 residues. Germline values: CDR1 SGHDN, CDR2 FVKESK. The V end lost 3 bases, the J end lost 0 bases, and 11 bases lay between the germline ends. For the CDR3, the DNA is TGTGCCAGCAGCCACCGGGCCGGATTGAACACTGAAGCTTTCTTT. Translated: CASSHRAGLNTEAFF.

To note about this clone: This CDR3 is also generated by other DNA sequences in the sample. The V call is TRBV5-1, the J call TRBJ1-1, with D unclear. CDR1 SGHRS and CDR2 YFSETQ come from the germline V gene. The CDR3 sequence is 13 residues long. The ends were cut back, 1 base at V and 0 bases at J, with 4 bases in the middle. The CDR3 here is CASSLTVNTEAFF. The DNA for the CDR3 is TGCGCCAGCAGCTTGACTGTGAACACTGAAGCTTTCTTT.

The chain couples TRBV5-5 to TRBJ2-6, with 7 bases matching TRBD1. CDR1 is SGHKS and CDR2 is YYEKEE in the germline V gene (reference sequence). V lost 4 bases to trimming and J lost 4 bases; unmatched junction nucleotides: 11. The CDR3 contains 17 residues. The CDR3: CASSPIEGAGGANVLTF. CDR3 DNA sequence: TGTGCCAGCAGCCCCATCGAGGGGGCAGGAGGGGCCAACGTCCTGACTTTC.

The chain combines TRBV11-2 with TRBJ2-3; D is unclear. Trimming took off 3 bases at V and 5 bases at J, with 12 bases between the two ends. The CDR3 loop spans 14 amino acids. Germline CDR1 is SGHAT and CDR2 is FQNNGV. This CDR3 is CASSLRRVEDTQYF. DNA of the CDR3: TGTGCCAGCAGCTTGCGTAGGGTGGAAGATACGCAGTATTTT.

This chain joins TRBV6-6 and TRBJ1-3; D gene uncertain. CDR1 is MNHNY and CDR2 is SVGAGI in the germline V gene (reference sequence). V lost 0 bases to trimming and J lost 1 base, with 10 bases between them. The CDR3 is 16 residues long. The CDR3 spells CASSYSASGSGNTIYF. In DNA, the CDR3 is TGTGCCAGCAGTTACTCAGCCAGTGGGTCTGGAAACACCATATATTTT.

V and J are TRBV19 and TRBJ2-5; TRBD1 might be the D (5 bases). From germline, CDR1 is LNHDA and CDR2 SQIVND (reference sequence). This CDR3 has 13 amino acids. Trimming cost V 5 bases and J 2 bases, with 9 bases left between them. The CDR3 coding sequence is TGTGCCAGTAGTGGGTCAGGGCAAGAGACCCAGTACTTC. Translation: CASSGSGQETQYF.

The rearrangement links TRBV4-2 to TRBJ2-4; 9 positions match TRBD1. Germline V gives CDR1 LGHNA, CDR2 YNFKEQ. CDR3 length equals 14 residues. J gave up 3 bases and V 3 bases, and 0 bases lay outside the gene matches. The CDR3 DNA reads TGTGCCAGCAGCCAGGACAGGGGCAAAAACATTCAGTACTTC. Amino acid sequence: CASSQDRGKNIQYF.